This T cell receptor (beta chain) was sequenced for a study of T cells after yellow fever vaccination (dated by TCRdb to between 2018 and 2020). About the study as a whole: Memory subsets (EM, EMRA, CM and Tscm) were sorted on a BD FACS Aria III using CD3, CD45RA, CCR7 and CD95 staining. Libraries from fractions with low cell numbers were prepared with the SMART-Seq v4 Ultra Low Input RNA kit. To follow T-cell clones before and after primary and booster YFV17D yellow fever vaccination, bulk TCR alpha and beta repertoires were sequenced over time. Two healthy male donors, one aged 18 to 30 and one aged 30 to 39 years, were included in the cohort. Blood was collected at multiple timepoints before and after primary and secondary immunization, and bulk PBMC replicates and cell subsets were isolated. Sorting of memory subsets took place on days 0, 15 and 45 and at 18 months after primary vaccination, as well as on days 0, 15 and 45 after the 30-year booster. Paper-wide results and their limitations: Because only a couple of donors were included in the study, the extent to which the findings can be generalized is limited. Compared with the primary T-cell response, the secondary T-cell response was faster but weaker, reaching its peak on day 5 rather than on day 15. Most clones expanded after primary vaccination (almost 98% of CD4 and 70% to 90% of CD8) were re-detected after the booster, suggesting that broad memory maintenance occurred. Computational filtering was needed because FACS-sorted repertoires could contain abundant contaminating clonotypes from the bulk population. In the sorted memory subsets on day 0, nearly all of the vaccine-responding clonotypes fell below detection. A small share of clonotypes was detected in both CD4 and CD8 compartments, with the overlap likely arising from convergent recombination.

Explained via the paper, the treatment or condition label denotes: live attenuated yellow fever vaccine strain. PBMCs were isolated from peripheral blood using a standard Ficoll-Paque protocol. RNA from sorted memory subsets was extracted with the RNeasy Micro Kit. This clonotype has at least ten counts. Base-call qualities are not available, and no considerably larger clone is one nucleotide away. V is reduced by 5 bases and J by 1 base, leaving a spacing of 11 bases between them. Including cysteine and phenylalanine, the CDR3 has 14 amino acids. Of all the DNA, just the CDR3 is kept, 42 bases in frame from base 1. The germline V gene sets CDR1 to SGHVS and CDR2 to FQNEAQ. TCR cDNA was synthesized by 5'RACE template switching, which introduced a universal primer site and unique molecular identifiers. cDNA synthesis was primed from both the TCR alpha and TCR beta constant segments. Libraries were amplified in two PCR steps, with sample barcodes and sequencing adapters added in the second step. Sequencing of libraries was done on Illumina HiSeq 2500 (2x100 bp) or NovaSeq (2x150 bp). In the paper's pipeline: MIGEC was used to demultiplex reads and collapse the reads into UMI consensus sequences, and MiXCR was used for V(D)J alignment. Using edgeR on replicate PBMC samples, clonotypes were called vaccine-responding if FDR was below 0.01 and the log2 fold change was above 5 up to day 15. Each bulk clonotype was labeled CD4 or CD8 based on which sequenced repertoire, CD4 or CD8, contained the clonotype at higher abundance. Clonotype frequencies in memory subsets were weighted by FACS-sorted cell numbers to estimate each clone's distribution across memory phenotypes. The public reads were run again by TCRdb, first through fastp at Q25 and then through MiXCR, and only productive beta chains were kept. Merged by CDR3 protein, the rows form single entries marked with the most common genes and DNA. TCRdb's processing, not the study's, gives the V and J calls here. The sample table contains about 32,000 distinct CDR3 sequences; only one count was recorded for more than 9% of them. Around 10% of the sample goes to the ten largest clones.

The chain is made from TRBV7-8 and TRBJ1-1, with no reliable assignment of the D segment. Sequencing used PBMCs, either bulk or a sorted T-cell subset (CD4+, CD8+, memory, or dextramer-sorted; not recorded which), obtained roughly 14 days after the first yellow fever vaccination. This TCR was sampled from a man between 18 and 35 years old who received the YFV17D yellow fever vaccine. The sequence in DNA is TGTGCCAGCAGCAGGAGGGCGGCGAACACTGAAGCTTTCTTT. Its protein is CASSRRAANTEAFF. Supplemented by the reference TRBV7-8 and TRBJ1-1 proteins around the CDR3, the complete variable domain is GAGVSQSPRYKVAKRGQDVALRCDPISGHVSLFWYQQALGQGPEFLTYFQNEAQLDKSGLPSDRFFAERPEGSVSTLKIQRTQQEDSAVYLCASSRRAANTEAFFGQGTRLTVV.